This T cell receptor (beta chain) was found in a study of cytomegalovirus exposure and HLA in healthy donors. Across the study: An analysis done earlier identified 100 million to 140 million unique TCR beta sequences from about 180 million T cells. Overall study findings and caveats: Analyses of presence/absence relied on an assumption of roughly uniform sequencing depth across donors. TCR beta chains numbering about 160 were designated cytomegalovirus-associated. A reported reduction in N-insertions relative to the 666-donor mean was seen in an Asian-associated ancestry cluster in a later analysis.

PCR used 60 Vbeta primers and 13 Jbeta primers. Here immunoSEQ multiplex PCR was the method, and the copy in TCRdb shows in-frame clones only, minus some. This sample yields 150,000 to 200,000 clones, of which 60% to 80% are seen a single time; around 7.7% belongs to the top ten. As concerns this clone: Its target is unknown.

The junction had 7 bases not matched to a gene; V was cut back by 0 bases and J by 5 bases. CDR1 LGHNA and CDR2 YSLEER come from the germline V gene. This CDR3 has 16 amino acids. This clonotype was sampled from a woman between 40 and 50 years old in good health and CMV-seropositive. The gene calls are TRBV4-3 and TRBJ2-7, with TRBD1 matching over 10 bases. Specimen: PBMCs. The CDR3 is CASSQEWDRGKDEQYF. CDR3 DNA sequence: TGCGCCAGCAGCCAAGAGTGGGACAGGGGTAAAGACGAGCAGTACTTC.